The clone carrying this T cell receptor beta chain has a handful of counts. The antigen is undetermined. These data originate in a study of OX40 agonist ivuxolimab in advanced cancers. Study summary: Three patients, one with hepatocellular carcinoma and two with cutaneous melanoma, achieved partial responses.

The CDR3 covers 11 residues. Germline assignment: CDR1 GTSNPN and CDR2 SVGIG (reference sequence). The V end lost 3 bases, the J end lost 7 bases, and 9 bases lay between the germline ends. Produced via immunoSEQ multiplex PCR; TCRdb's table is partial and in-frame only. The sample includes roughly 66,000 clones, around 80% seen only once; the top ten take 0.95% to 1.5%. Notes on the study in general: The CD4+ and CD8+ T cells in the blood had expanded clonally by week 6 at 0.1 to 3.0 mg/kg.

This TCR was recovered from an adult with an advanced solid tumor such as melanoma, head and neck, liver or kidney cancer. Sample: CD4+ or CD8+ T cells sorted from blood, taken in a trial of the OX40 agonist ivuxolimab. The chain carries TRBV30 and TRBJ1-1, with D uncertain. CDR3 bases: TGTGCCTGGAGGCAGAGTCTTGAAGCTTTCTTT. Residues: CAWRQSLEAFF.